This T cell receptor (beta chain) was documented in a study of post-analysis software for immune sequencing data. Study background: The disease courses spanned relapsing-remitting, secondary progressive and progressive-relapsing forms of multiple sclerosis. Study-wide points: With F measure, samples from one preparation batch clustered together strongly. Significantly decreased normalized Chao1 diversity was recorded for multiple sclerosis patients relative to controls. With TRBV5-6, TRBV5-1 and TRBV20-1 included, several TRBV segments were more frequent in patients than in controls.

Sequencing libraries made from TCR beta cDNA carried unique molecular identifiers. TCRdb independently ran MiXCR on the PCR reads; one entry per CDR3 protein. This sample has 820,000 or so distinct CDR3 sequences, with approximately 50% found just once. Concerning this clonotype: Its cognate antigen is unknown.

The germline V gene encodes CDR1 SGHTS and CDR2 YDEGEE. The trim removed 0 bases at V and 11 bases at J, leaving 4 bases unmatched. The CDR3 covers 12 residues. Sequencing input: blood. The clonotype was recovered from a girl aged 5-17 years with multiple sclerosis. This chain joins TRBV5-8 and TRBJ1-2; 7 bases agree with TRBD1. The CDR3 DNA follows: TGTGCCAGCAGCTTGGTAACAGGGGCATACACCTTC. Residues: CASSLVTGAYTF. The variable domain in full, completed from reference TRBV5-8 and TRBJ1-2, reads EAGVTQSPTHLIKTRGQQATLRCSPISGHTSVYWYQQALGLGLQFLLWYDEGEERNRGNFPPRFSGRQFPNYSSELNVNALELEDSALYLCASSLVTGAYTFGSGTRLTVV.